Presented here are 31 T cell receptor beta chains from one specimen sequenced in a study of T cells after posttransplantation cyclophosphamide. The method was immunoSEQ multiplex PCR; TCRdb's version includes in-frame clones alone and lacks a portion of them. The sample yields 40,000 to 55,000 clones, without any singletons. The sequenced sample consisted of PBMCs. These receptors all come from a man aged 35 to 55 in good health, CMV-negative, and a related stem cell transplant donor.

In its sample, this clone was seen many times. This chain joins TRBV2 and TRBJ2-5; TRBD2 aligns across 9 bases. The CDR3 runs 14 residues. From germline, CDR1 is SNHLY and CDR2 FYNNEI. V lost 6 bases and J lost 4; bases outside the gene matches: 6. CDR3 nucleotide sequence: TGTGCCAGCAGAGGGGGACTAGCATCAGAGACCCAGTACTTC. Translated: CASRGGLASETQYF.

This clone was recorded many times. One end of the junction fails to match germline, which may point to a read error. The DNA of the CDR3 is TGTGTCAGTAGGGTCTCGGGACAGATGAACACTGAAGCTTTCTTT. Protein: CVSRVSGQMNTEAFF. This chain joins TRBV19 and TRBJ1-1; 7 bases agree with TRBD1. Per germline, CDR1 LNHDA and CDR2 SQIVND (reference sequence). This CDR3 contains 15 residues.

This clone was recorded many times. J is TRBJ1-2 and V is TRBV5-1; D is unresolved. The CDR3 runs 15 residues. V was cut by 5 bases and J by 3 bases, with 17 bases left in between. Germline V gives CDR1 SGHRS, CDR2 YFSETQ. This CDR3 is CASRPTTRWDYGYTF. For the CDR3, the DNA is TGCGCCAGCAGGCCGACAACCCGTTGGGACTATGGCTACACCTTC.

In its sample, this clone was seen a few times. CDR3 sequence reads: CASSEAGGHVAETQYF. The CDR3 coding sequence is TGTGCCAGCAGTGAAGCGGGGGGGCATGTAGCCGAGACCCAGTACTTC. The chain uses TRBV2 and TRBJ2-5; the D gene is possibly TRBD2 (7 bases). Germline-derived CDR1 and CDR2 are SNHLY and FYNNEI. The CDR3 has 16 amino acids. V lost 0 bases to trimming and J lost 5 bases, with 16 bases between them.

This clone was observed at least ten times. The V and J genes are TRBV11-2 and TRBJ1-2; 7 positions agree with TRBD1. The CDR3 has 14 residues. Germline CDR1 and CDR2: SGHAT and FQNNGV. V dropped 11 bases and J dropped 5; count of bases not matched to a gene: 14. CDR3 in DNA: TGTGCCTTAAGACGCAGGGGGAGCGAGTATGGCTACACCTTC. This translates into CALRRRGSEYGYTF.

The chain employs TRBV11-3 and TRBJ2-2; a weak D match, TRBD1 (6 bases). The germline V and J ends were trimmed by 2 bases and 8 bases, with 12 bases remaining between them. The CDR3 has 14 residues. Germline lookup yields CDR1 SGHNT and CDR2 YENEEA. CDR3 sequence reads: CASSLTGMGGELFF. The CDR3 DNA reads as TGTGCCAGCAGCTTAACAGGGATGGGAGGGGAGCTGTTTTTT.

This clone was seen a few times. The genes are TRBV7-3 and TRBJ1-1; 11 bases align to TRBD1. The CDR3 has 15 residues. V gave up 3 bases and J gave up 7 bases; unmatched junction bases: 7. Germline assignment: CDR1 SGHTA and CDR2 FQGTGA. The chain's CDR3 is CASSFSGTGGGEAFF. CDR3 nucleotides: TGTGCCAGCAGCTTTTCTGGGACAGGGGGAGGTGAAGCTTTCTTT.

This clone was recorded many times. The V gene is TRBV6-5, the J gene TRBJ1-4; a weak D match, TRBD1 (5 bases). CDR1 is MNHEY, CDR2 SVGAGI, per germline. This CDR3 is 14 amino acids long. V was clipped by 0 bases and J by 10 bases, with 12 bases between them. CDR3 nucleotide sequence: TGTGCCAGCAGTTACTCGACGGGGGACGGAAAACTGTTTTTT. This sequence encodes CASSYSTGDGKLFF.

This clone was seen ten or more times. This rearrangement joins TRBV10-3 to TRBJ1-3, with 7 bases aligning to TRBD1. The germline V gene has CDR1 ENHRY and CDR2 SYGVKD. The CDR3 is made up of 15 amino acids. Trimming cost V 2 bases and J 2 bases; bases outside gene matches: 3. CDR3 nucleotides: TGTGCCATCAGTGAGGGACAGGCTACTGGAAACACCATATATTTT. Amino acid sequence: CAISEGQATGNTIYF.

This clone has at least ten counts. The J gene is TRBJ2-2, the V gene TRBV7-9; TRBD2 aligns across 10 bases. CDR1 is SEHNR and CDR2 is FQNEAQ in the germline V gene (reference sequence). CDR3 size: 17 residues. J gave up 5 bases and V 6 bases, and 12 bases lay outside the gene matches. CDR3 nucleotides: TGTGCCAGCAGGCGGACTAGCGGCCCCATAGGTACCGGGGAGCTGTTTTTT. Translation gives CASRRTSGPIGTGELFF. Full variable domain (rest looked up from reference TRBV7-9 and TRBJ2-2): DTGVSQNPRHKITKRGQNVTFRCDPISEHNRLYWYRQTLGQGPEFLTYFQNEAQLEKSRLLSDRFSAERPKGSFSTLEIQRTEQGDSAMYLCASRRTSGPIGTGELFFGEGSRLTVL.

In this sample, this clone turned up many times. The V call is TRBV5-4, the J call TRBJ2-2, with TRBD2 identical over 14 bases. The CDR3 is made up of 18 amino acids. In germline, CDR1 is SGHNT, CDR2 YYREEE (reference sequence). The V gene end was trimmed by 1 base and the J gene end by 6 bases; junction bases not matched to a gene: 8. CDR3 sequence (DNA): TGTGCCAGCAGCTTGAGAGTAGGGGGACTAGCGGGAGCCGGGGAGCTGTTTTTT. It yields the protein CASSLRVGGLAGAGELFF.

This clone came up many times. The genes are TRBV13 and TRBJ2-5; no clear D. There are 12 residues in the CDR3. CDR1 PRHDT and CDR2 FYEKMQ come from the germline V gene (reference sequence). V was cut by 3 bases and J by 2 bases, with 4 bases left in between. The CDR3 spells CASSLYQETQYF. CDR3 bases: TGTGCCAGCAGCTTGTATCAAGAGACCCAGTACTTC.

This clone was observed a few times. This chain connects TRBV25-1 to TRBJ1-6; D is undetermined. The CDR3 is 14 residues long. The ends were cut back, 3 bases at V and 5 bases at J, with 8 bases in the middle. The germline V gene has CDR1 MGHDK and CDR2 SYGVNS. The CDR3 here is CASSETGDNSPLHF. CDR3 DNA: TGTGCCAGCAGTGAGACTGGTGATAATTCACCCCTCCACTTT.

This clone was detected ten times or more. The rearrangement joins TRBV14 to TRBJ2-2; 7 bases align to TRBD1. CDR1 is SGHDN and CDR2 is FVKESK in the germline V gene. V was pared by 1 base and J by 2 bases, with 4 bases of the junction left unmatched. This CDR3 comprises 16 residues. The CDR3 protein is CASSQVGGANTGELFF. The DNA for the CDR3 is TGTGCCAGCAGCCAAGTAGGGGGCGCAAACACCGGGGAGCTGTTTTTT.

This clone is medium-sized. This chain uses TRBV4-3 with TRBJ1-1; D may be TRBD1 (5 bases). Germline CDR1 reads LGHNA; CDR2 reads YSLEER. Trimming left V 3 bases short and J 1 base short, with 6 bases between. The CDR3 loop spans 13 amino acids. In nucleotides, the CDR3 is TGCGCCAGCAGCCACAGGGAGAACACTGAAGCTTTCTTT. Encoded protein: CASSHRENTEAFF.

This clone appeared a few times. This sequence joins TRBV23-1 and TRBJ1-1; a weak D match, TRBD1 (6 bases). TRBV23-1 is designated an ORF whose function remains uncertain. The V gene lost 0 bases and the J gene lost 1 base, with 12 bases spanning the gap. CDR3 length equals 16 residues. CDR3 amino acids: CASSQSQGGGNTEAFF. CDR3 in DNA: TGCGCCAGCAGTCAATCACAGGGAGGGGGGAACACTGAAGCTTTCTTT.

This clone was counted many times. The gene calls are TRBV4-1 and TRBJ2-5; 9 positions match TRBD1. With V trimmed by 2 bases and J by 5 bases, 6 bases remained unmatched. The germline V gene has CDR1 MGHRA and CDR2 YSYEKL. The CDR3 consists of 15 residues. In DNA, the CDR3 is TGCGCCAGCAGCCAACCGGGACAGGGAAAGGAGACCCAGTACTTC. Translation: CASSQPGQGKETQYF.

This clone was counted many times. The rearrangement uses TRBV27 and TRBJ2-2; the D gene is possibly TRBD2 (5 bases). Trimming took 3 bases from V and 5 from J, leaving 10 bases between them. The germline V gene has CDR1 MNHEY and CDR2 SMNVEV (reference sequence). This CDR3 is 14 amino acids long. CDR3: CASSLQRTTGELFF. In DNA, the CDR3 is TGTGCCAGCAGTTTGCAACGGACTACCGGGGAGCTGTTTTTT.

The genes are TRBV5-6 and TRBJ2-3, with D possibly matching TRBD2 (7 bases). From germline, CDR1 is SGHDT and CDR2 YYEEEE. V was clipped by 5 bases and J by 6 bases, with 16 bases between them. This CDR3 contains 14 residues. CDR3 in DNA: TGTGCCAGCAGTACGGGGGGCCTGGGGGATACGCAGTATTTT. This gives the protein CASSTGGLGDTQYF. Supplemented by reference TRBV5-6 and TRBJ2-3, the full variable domain reads DAGVTQSPTHLIKTRGQQVTLRCSPKSGHDTVSWYQQALGQGPQFIFQYYEEEERQRGNFPDRFSGHQFPNYSSELNVNALLLGDSALYLCASSTGGLGDTQYFGPGTRLTVL.

This clone was detected a few times. The CDR3 DNA follows: TGTGCCAGCAGCTTGGGGACTAGCGGGAGGATGGGAAATGAGCAGTTCTTC. Its protein is CASSLGTSGRMGNEQFF. V and J are TRBV11-3 and TRBJ2-1; 15 positions agree with TRBD2. Trimming took 3 bases from V and 7 from J; bases not matched to a gene: 7. The CDR3 sequence is 17 residues long. Germline V CDR1 and CDR2: SGHNT, YENEEA. The full variable domain, its missing parts supplied by reference TRBV11-3 and TRBJ2-1, is EAGVVQSPRYKIIEKKQPVAFWCNPISGHNTLYWYLQNLGQGPELLIRYENEEAVDDSQLPKDRFSAERLKGVDSTLKIQPAELGDSAVYLCASSLGTSGRMGNEQFFGPGTRLTVL.

There are many counts of this clone. The chain recombines TRBV19 with TRBJ1-6, with D possibly matching TRBD1 (6 bases). Germline V gene sequence: CDR1 LNHDA, CDR2 SQIVND (reference sequence). Trimming left V 4 bases short and J 7 bases short, with 11 bases between. The length of the CDR3 is 14 residues. The CDR3 DNA reads as TGTGCCAGTAGTACACAGGGACGAAATTCACCCCTCCACTTT. It translates to CASSTQGRNSPLHF.

This clone was observed a few times. V and J are TRBV10-3 and TRBJ2-5; 8 nucleotides line up with TRBD2. Germline V gene data show CDR1 as ENHRY and CDR2 as SYGVKD. V shed 6 bases, J shed 4 bases, and the junction held 4 bases outside the gene matches. CDR3 length: 13 amino acids. As DNA, the CDR3 is TGTGCCATCAGATCGGGGGGGGGAGAGACCCAGTACTTC. This gives the protein CAIRSGGGETQYF.

There are many counts of this clone. The chain has TRBV6-5 and TRBJ1-6; D is unclear. The CDR3 spans 13 residues. The V end was cut by 2 bases, the J end by 6 bases, with 5 bases between. Germline CDR1 is MNHEY and CDR2 is SVGAGI. The CDR3 DNA reads TGTGCCAGCAGTTACGAGGTTAATTCACCCCTCCACTTT. Amino acids: CASSYEVNSPLHF.

This clone was seen at least ten times. The chain joins TRBV19 to TRBJ1-1; 8 bases match TRBD1. With V trimmed by 5 bases and J by 4 bases, 6 bases remained unmatched. Germline V gene lookup returns CDR1 LNHDA and CDR2 SQIVND (reference sequence). The CDR3 is made up of 14 amino acids. CDR3 nucleotides: TGTGCCAGTAGTCCAGGACAGGGTGGCACTGAAGCTTTCTTT. Translating gives CASSPGQGGTEAFF.

This clone was observed many times. This sequence joins TRBV30 and TRBJ1-2; a possible D gene is TRBD1 (5 bases). The CDR3 is made up of 14 amino acids. CDR1 GTSNPN and CDR2 SVGIG come from the germline V gene (reference sequence). V lost 3 bases to trimming and J lost 5 bases, with 16 bases between them. CDR3 DNA sequence: TGTGCCTGGAGCATCGGGGGGGAGGTGTATGGCTACACCTTC. This encodes CAWSIGGEVYGYTF.

This clone was seen at least ten times. The chain employs TRBV21-1 and TRBJ2-1; the table's D call, TRBD1, was not checked against the DNA. TRBV21-1 is termed a pseudogene. The CDR3 has 16 amino acids. CDR3 sequence: CASSKALSSPCNEQFF. For the CDR3, the DNA is TGTGCCAGCAGCAAAGCGCTCAGTTCGCCATGTAATGAGCAGTTCTTC.

This chain joins TRBV7-3 and TRBJ2-3; D might be TRBD2 (5 bases). Germline V gives CDR1 SGHTA, CDR2 FQGTGA. This CDR3 has 16 residues. Trimming pared 5 bases from V and 3 bases from J, leaving 18 bases between. The DNA of the CDR3 is TGTGCCAGCAGCCCTAAGGGCCATAGCGTTACAGATACGCAGTATTTT. Its translation: CASSPKGHSVTDTQYF.

This clone was picked up a small number of times. The rearrangement joins TRBV5-1 to TRBJ2-5; D ambiguous. The J call may be mistaken, given a closer DNA end match to TRBJ2-7. CDR1 is SGHRS, CDR2 YFSETQ, per germline. The length of the CDR3 is 15 residues. The CDR3 here is CASSLDGLSSYEQYF. CDR3 DNA sequence: TGCGCCAGCAGCTTGGATGGTTTAAGCTCCTACGAGCAGTACTTC.

This clone occurred many times. The rearrangement joins TRBV5-6 to TRBJ1-3, with 8 positions matching TRBD1. V shed 3 bases and J 0 bases; nucleotides not matched to a gene: 5. The germline V gene has CDR1 SGHDT and CDR2 YYEEEE. CDR3 size: 16 residues. The CDR3 DNA follows: TGTGCCAGCAGCTGGAGAGGGACAGGCTCTGGAAACACCATATATTTT. Translating it yields CASSWRGTGSGNTIYF.

The table lists this clone with many counts. This chain connects TRBV4-3 to TRBJ1-1; D is possibly TRBD1 (6 bases). The CDR3 spans 14 residues. The V gene's germline CDR1 is LGHNA and CDR2 YSLEER. With 0 bases removed from V and 3 bases from J, the gap between germline ends came to 8 bases. This CDR3 is CASSQEQGYTEAFF. In nucleotides, the CDR3 is TGCGCCAGCAGCCAAGAACAGGGTTACACTGAAGCTTTCTTT.

The V and J genes are TRBV6-1 and TRBJ1-5; 7 nucleotides agree with TRBD1. V lost 8 bases, J lost 6 bases, and 7 bases stayed unmatched. Germline CDR1 is MNHNS and CDR2 is SASEGT. CDR3 length equals 13 residues. Here the CDR3 DNA reads TGTGCCAGCTCTTCAGGGGGTAGTCAGCCCCAGCATTTT. Amino acid sequence: CASSSGGSQPQHF.